The 18 T cell receptor beta chains reported below all come from one sample, sequenced in a study of CD8 T cells in Susac syndrome. Random hexamers served to reverse transcribe roughly 0.5 to 1 ug RNA. Via MiXCR, TCRdb re-called the immunoSEQ multiplex PCR reads, giving one row per CDR3 protein. The table includes about 250,000 distinct CDR3 sequences, approximately 92% detected once. The sequenced material came from CD4+ T cells from PBMCs. Every receptor here comes from a human donor with multiple sclerosis.

The V and J genes are TRBV7-8 and TRBJ1-3, with 7 positions matching TRBD1. This CDR3 has 15 amino acids. The V and J ends lost 5 bases and 4 bases, in that order; junction bases with no gene match: 8. Germline CDR1 SGHVS, CDR2 FQNEAQ. The CDR3 is CASSPDRALGNTIYF. CDR3 DNA sequence: TGTGCCAGCAGCCCCGACAGGGCCCTAGGAAACACCATATATTTT.

On this clonotype itself: Relative to the germline gene, one junction end is altered; a read error may explain this. The chain has TRBV9 and TRBJ1-4; 7 bases fit TRBD1. The CDR3 has 13 amino acids. From germline, CDR1 is SGDLS and CDR2 YYNGEE. CDR3 sequence: CANSAGTVEKLFF. The CDR3 nucleotides read TGTGCCAACAGCGCCGGGACAGTTGAAAAACTGTTTTTT.

The rearrangement links TRBV14 to TRBJ2-1; D possibly corresponds to TRBD2 (6 bases). V was trimmed by 4 bases and J by 6 bases, leaving 16 bases between them. The CDR3 totals 15 residues. Germline V gene data show CDR1 as SGHDN and CDR2 as FVKESK. CDR3 in amino acids: CASSPGLVGANEQFF. Written as DNA, the CDR3 is TGTGCCAGCAGCCCGGGACTGGTAGGGGCCAATGAGCAGTTCTTC.

The chain recombines TRBV5-4 with TRBJ2-7; D is undetermined. The CDR3 contains 15 residues. Trimming removed 4 bases at V and 0 bases at J, with 14 bases between. Germline V gene data show CDR1 as SGHNT and CDR2 as YYREEE (reference sequence). The CDR3 here is CASSLGGVSSYEQYF. CDR3 coding DNA: TGTGCCAGCAGCCTGGGTGGAGTTAGCTCCTACGAGCAGTACTTC.

The J gene is TRBJ1-6, the V gene TRBV4-1; D is unclear. CDR1 is MGHRA, CDR2 YSYEKL, per germline. This CDR3 region has 14 residues. With 1 base removed from V and 10 bases from J, the gap between germline ends came to 11 bases. In DNA, the CDR3 is TGCGCCAGCAGCCAAGTGGGTGCGAGATCACCCCTCCACTTT. Translating it yields CASSQVGARSPLHF.

The chain employs TRBV9 and TRBJ2-5; 11 bases are a match to TRBD2. The CDR3 contains 16 residues. CDR1 and CDR2 (germline): SGDLS, YYNGEE. The junction had 1 base not matched to a gene; V was cut back by 0 bases and J by 0 bases. The CDR3 nucleotides are TGTGCCAGCAGCGTAGGGACTAGCGGGTACCAAGAGACCCAGTACTTC. Translating gives CASSVGTSGYQETQYF. Full variable domain (remainder filled in from reference TRBV9 and TRBJ2-5): DSGVTQTPKHLITATGQRVTLRCSPRSGDLSVYWYQQSLDQGLQFLIQYYNGEERAKGNILERFSAQQFPDLHSELNLSSLELGDSALYFCASSVGTSGYQETQYFGPGTRLLVL.

The sample holds one count of this clonotype. CDR3 sequence (DNA): TGTGCCAGCAGCTCCGGGGCGCCTGGAAACACCATATATTTT. Residues: CASSSGAPGNTIYF. The chain uses TRBV5-6 and TRBJ1-3; tentative D call: TRBD1 (5 bases). Germline V gene data show CDR1 as SGHDT and CDR2 as YYEEEE. This CDR3 is 14 amino acids long. Trimming took 3 bases from V and 2 from J, leaving 9 bases between them.

The rearrangement joins TRBV20-1 to TRBJ2-5; D remains ambiguous. Trimming stripped 6 bases from V and 5 bases from J, with 19 bases between. Germline loops: CDR1 DFQATT, CDR2 SNEGSKA (reference sequence). The CDR3 is 14 amino acids. CDR3 sequence reads: CSALGYITSETQYF. The CDR3 DNA is TGCAGTGCGTTAGGGTACATCACCTCGGAGACCCAGTACTTC.

This rearrangement joins TRBV28 to TRBJ2-7, with D perhaps TRBD1 (6 bases). In germline, CDR1 is MDHEN, CDR2 SYDVKM. The CDR3 runs 14 residues. Trimming took 6 bases from V and 0 from J, leaving 12 bases between them. CDR3 sequence (DNA): TGTGCCAGCAGCCGGACAGATCTCTCCTACGAGCAGTACTTC. Translation gives CASSRTDLSYEQYF.

V usage is TRBV7-2 and J usage is TRBJ2-3, with D possibly TRBD2 on 6 matching bases. Germline CDR1 SGHTA, CDR2 FQGNSA. V was pared by 2 bases and J by 3 bases, with 9 bases between. This CDR3 is 14 amino acids long. In DNA, the CDR3 is TGTGCCAGCAGCTTAACAGCGGGTACAGATACGCAGTATTTT. It specifies CASSLTAGTDTQYF.

The chain uses TRBV29-1 and TRBJ2-1; 9 nucleotides match TRBD1. This CDR3 region has 14 residues. The ends lost 6 bases at V and 7 bases at J; junction bases unmatched: 10. CDR1 and CDR2 from the germline V gene are SQVTM and ANQGSEA. CDR3 DNA: TGCAGCGTGATGGACAGGGGAATGAGGAATGAGCAGTTCTTC. This translates into CSVMDRGMRNEQFF.

The chain combines TRBV6-5 with TRBJ2-7; the match to TRBD2 covers 12 bases. Germline V gives CDR1 MNHEY, CDR2 SVGAGI. The CDR3 consists of 18 residues. V shed 2 bases, J shed 2 bases, and the junction held 10 bases outside the gene matches. The CDR3: CASSYPRLAGVPPYEQYV. The CDR3 DNA reads TGTGCCAGCAGTTACCCCAGACTAGCGGGAGTTCCCCCCTACGAGCAGTACGTC.

The rearrangement joins TRBV4-2 to TRBJ2-1, with TRBD2 identical over 7 bases. This CDR3 region has 18 residues. V shed 0 bases, J shed 2 bases, and the junction held 10 bases outside the gene matches. The germline V gene has CDR1 LGHNA and CDR2 YNFKEQ. In nucleotides, the CDR3 is TGTGCCAGCAGCCAAGATGTTGGAGCGGGAATGCCCTACAATGAGCAGTTCTTC. The encoded protein is CASSQDVGAGMPYNEQFF.

The chain employs TRBV19 and TRBJ1-1; 9 nucleotides match TRBD1. The V gene's germline CDR1 is LNHDA and CDR2 SQIVND (reference sequence). CDR3 length: 15 residues. The trim removed 3 bases at V and 0 bases at J, leaving 2 bases unmatched. The CDR3 DNA reads TGTGCCAGTAGTATTAGACAGGGGGTGAACACTGAAGCTTTCTTT. Protein product: CASSIRQGVNTEAFF.

The genes are TRBV11-2 and TRBJ1-1; no reliable D call. Germline values: CDR1 SGHAT, CDR2 FQNNGV. V was cut by 7 bases and J by 3 bases, with 9 bases left in between. This CDR3 comprises 12 residues. CDR3: CASNWVDTEAFF. CDR3 nucleotide sequence: TGTGCCAGCAATTGGGTTGACACTGAAGCTTTCTTT.

This chain joins TRBV28 and TRBJ2-6; D is unresolved. Deletions cut 8 bases from V and 0 bases from J, with 5 bases between. This CDR3 is built from 13 residues. In germline, CDR1 is MDHEN, CDR2 SYDVKM. The CDR3, as DNA: TGTGCCAGCTATTCCTCTGGGGCCAACGTCCTGACTTTC. It yields the protein CASYSSGANVLTF.

The chain carries TRBV19 and TRBJ1-5; weak D call: TRBD1 (6 bases). CDR3 length equals 16 residues. V lost 0 bases and J 7 bases, leaving 16 bases between the germline ends. Germline V lookup: CDR1 LNHDA, CDR2 SQIVND (reference sequence). CDR3 in amino acids: CASSIESDRPMQPQHF. CDR3 in DNA: TGTGCCAGTAGTATAGAGTCGGACAGACCAATGCAGCCCCAGCATTTT.

CDR3 sequence reads: CSVADPGMNTEAFF. The CDR3 nucleotides are TGCAGCGTTGCAGATCCGGGAATGAACACTGAAGCTTTCTTT. This chain links TRBV29-1 with TRBJ1-1; D remains unclear. The CDR3 is 14 residues long. V gave up 4 bases and J gave up 0 bases, with 12 bases separating them. The germline V gene encodes CDR1 SQVTM and CDR2 ANQGSEA.